This T cell receptor beta chain was sequenced during a study of T cells in Graves' hyperthyroidism and ophthalmopathy. This CDR3 is built from 14 residues. After removal of 5 bases from V and 4 bases from J, the junction contained 7 bases not matched to a gene. This clonotype was detected ten times or more. It was RNA transcripts that yielded the amplified TCR beta CDR3 regions. The HTBI primer set drove a first-round RT-PCR of the TCR CDR3. From the multiplex PCR reads, TCRdb called clonotypes with MiXCR, one entry per CDR3 protein. The table includes about half a million distinct CDR3 sequences, 22% detected once. Active moderate-to-severe ophthalmopathy, Clinical Activity Score at least 3, NOSPECS at least 4, under 3 months' duration. Diagnoses were established using clinical symptoms, serum thyroxine and TRAb, thyroid ultrasound and orbital computed tomography.

Sequenced: blood. The TCR comes from a woman in her seventies with Graves' ophthalmopathy. The gene calls are TRBV12-3 or TRBV12-4 and TRBJ2-5; TRBD1 matches 7 bases. CDR3 nucleotide sequence: TGTGCCAGCAGTCCGACAGGGTTGGGAGAGACCCAGTACTTC. This codes for CASSPTGLGETQYF.